Listed below are T cell receptor beta chains from one sample, sequenced in a study of blood T cell repertoires in COVID-19. This table comes from immunoSEQ multiplex PCR, and its TCRdb copy is limited to in-frame clones, with some not included. The sample has roughly 190,000 clones, about 95% seen once. The source material was peripheral blood. The receptors stem from a man aged 25-45 years with COVID-19, enrolled during active disease. Both conserved end residues are part of each CDR3. Fields, in order: clone size, D gene, V gene, J gene, CDR3 length, CDR3 protein, CDR3 DNA. The D gene is left open where the match is weak. Some rows have no size entry. The others give once, few or many, or a class for an expanded clone.

clone_size: -
d_call: TRBD1
v_call: TRBV19
j_call: TRBJ1-4
cdr3_length: 15
cdr3_aa: CASTPRDSSNEKLFF
cdr3_nt: TGTGCCAGTACCCCACGGGACAGTTCTAATGAAAAACTGTTTTTT

clone_size: -
d_call: TRBD2
v_call: TRBV9
j_call: TRBJ2-1
cdr3_length: 16
cdr3_aa: CASSVAASGIYNEQFF
cdr3_nt: TGTGCCAGCAGCGTAGCTGCTAGCGGCATCTACAATGAGCAGTTCTTC

clone_size: -
d_call: TRBD1
v_call: TRBV5-1
j_call: TRBJ2-7
cdr3_length: 16
cdr3_aa: CASSPRGTGASYEQYF
cdr3_nt: TGCGCCAGCAGCCCCCGGGGCACAGGGGCCTCCTACGAGCAGTACTTC

clone_size: -
d_call: TRBD1
v_call: TRBV15
j_call: TRBJ1-6
cdr3_length: 18
cdr3_aa: CATSGAPGQPTYNSPLHF
cdr3_nt: TGTGCCACCAGCGGGGCTCCGGGACAGCCAACTTATAATTCACCCCTCCACTTT

clone_size: once
d_call: -
v_call: TRBV19
j_call: TRBJ1-4
cdr3_length: 13
cdr3_aa: CASKLATNEKLFF
cdr3_nt: TGTGCCAGTAAACTGGCAACTAATGAAAAACTGTTTTTT

clone_size: -
d_call: TRBD1
v_call: TRBV5-1
j_call: TRBJ1-4
cdr3_length: 14
cdr3_aa: CASSRDRAFEKLFF
cdr3_nt: TGCGCCAGCAGCAGGGACAGGGCCTTTGAAAAACTGTTTTTT

clone_size: -
d_call: -
v_call: TRBV5-4
j_call: TRBJ2-7
cdr3_length: 13
cdr3_aa: CASSLAFGREQYF
cdr3_nt: TGTGCCAGTAGCTTGGCGTTTGGGCGCGAGCAGTACTTC

clone_size: -
d_call: TRBD1
v_call: TRBV4-1
j_call: TRBJ1-2
cdr3_length: 15
cdr3_aa: CASSRDRGTDYGYTF
cdr3_nt: TGCGCCAGCAGCCGAGACAGGGGGACTGACTATGGCTACACCTTC

clone_size: -
d_call: -
v_call: TRBV19
j_call: TRBJ1-1
cdr3_length: 14
cdr3_aa: CASSTQDGRTEAFF
cdr3_nt: TGTGCCAGTAGTACCCAGGACGGGAGGACTGAAGCTTTCTTT

clone_size: -
d_call: TRBD1
v_call: TRBV2
j_call: TRBJ1-5
cdr3_length: 14
cdr3_aa: CASGRTGPNQPQHF
cdr3_nt: TGTGCCAGCGGGAGGACAGGACCCAATCAGCCCCAGCATTTT

clone_size: few
d_call: -
v_call: TRBV19
j_call: TRBJ1-5
cdr3_length: 13
cdr3_aa: CASGGAGNQPQHF
cdr3_nt: TGTGCCTCGGGGGGGGCTGGCAATCAGCCCCAGCATTTT

clone_size: -
d_call: TRBD1
v_call: TRBV6-5
j_call: TRBJ1-4
cdr3_length: 14
cdr3_aa: CAITLDRVNEKLFF
cdr3_nt: TGTGCCATTACCTTGGACAGGGTTAATGAAAAACTGTTTTTT

clone_size: -
d_call: TRBD1
v_call: TRBV7-3
j_call: TRBJ1-2
cdr3_length: 15
cdr3_aa: CASSPSGTENYGYTF
cdr3_nt: TGTGCCAGCAGCCCATCCGGGACAGAGAACTATGGCTACACCTTC

clone_size: -
d_call: TRBD1
v_call: TRBV7-3
j_call: TRBJ1-1
cdr3_length: 14
cdr3_aa: CASSFGQGNTEAFF
cdr3_nt: TGTGCCAGCAGCTTCGGACAGGGCAACACTGAAGCTTTCTTT

clone_size: -
d_call: -
v_call: TRBV12-5
j_call: TRBJ1-2
cdr3_length: 14
cdr3_aa: CASGLERGNYGYTF
cdr3_nt: TGTGCTAGTGGTTTGGAAAGGGGGAACTATGGCTACACCTTC

clone_size: -
d_call: -
v_call: TRBV10-3
j_call: TRBJ1-2
cdr3_length: 11
cdr3_aa: CAIVTGVGYTF
cdr3_nt: TGTGCCATCGTCACCGGGGTCGGCTACACCTTC

clone_size: -
d_call: TRBD2
v_call: TRBV10-3
j_call: TRBJ2-5
cdr3_length: 16
cdr3_aa: CAISESSSGGFETQYF
cdr3_nt: TGTGCCATCAGTGAGTCTTCATCGGGGGGGTTCGAAACCCAGTACTTC

clone_size: -
d_call: TRBD2
v_call: TRBV14
j_call: TRBJ2-1
cdr3_length: 18
cdr3_aa: CASSQDLTSGGSRYEQFF
cdr3_nt: TGTGCCAGCAGCCAAGATTTGACTAGCGGGGGGTCGAGGTATGAGCAGTTCTTC

clone_size: -
d_call: -
v_call: TRBV2
j_call: TRBJ2-5
cdr3_length: 12
cdr3_aa: CAIAGEGETQYF
cdr3_nt: TGTGCAATAGCAGGGGAGGGAGAGACCCAGTACTTC

clone_size: -
d_call: TRBD2
v_call: TRBV11-3
j_call: TRBJ2-1
cdr3_length: 17
cdr3_aa: CASSLDPPRGGRNEQFF
cdr3_nt: TGTGCCAGCAGCTTAGATCCTCCTCGGGGGGGGCGCAATGAGCAGTTCTTC

clone_size: few
d_call: -
v_call: TRBV30
j_call: TRBJ1-5
cdr3_length: 17
cdr3_aa: CAWNLYRDPRVWQPQHF
cdr3_nt: TGTGCCTGGAATCTTTACAGGGACCCCAGGGTTTGGCAGCCCCAGCATTTT

clone_size: -
d_call: TRBD2
v_call: TRBV7-3
j_call: TRBJ2-6
cdr3_length: 18
cdr3_aa: CASSYGLAEISGANVLTF
cdr3_nt: TGTGCCAGCAGCTACGGACTAGCGGAGATCTCTGGGGCCAACGTCCTGACTTTC

clone_size: -
d_call: TRBD1
v_call: TRBV5-5
j_call: TRBJ1-2
cdr3_length: 14
cdr3_aa: CASTPQGANYGYTF
cdr3_nt: TGTGCCAGCACCCCACAGGGGGCGAACTATGGCTACACCTTC

clone_size: -
d_call: TRBD1
v_call: TRBV28
j_call: TRBJ2-1
cdr3_length: 15
cdr3_aa: CASSLGTGSDNEQFF
cdr3_nt: TGTGCCAGCAGTCTCGGGACAGGGAGCGACAATGAGCAGTTCTTC

clone_size: -
d_call: -
v_call: TRBV3-1/TRBV3-2
j_call: TRBJ1-4
cdr3_length: 14
cdr3_aa: CASSRDPEGEKLFF
cdr3_nt: TGTGCCAGCAGCCGAGACCCGGAGGGTGAAAAACTGTTTTTT

clone_size: -
d_call: TRBD2
v_call: TRBV5-1
j_call: TRBJ2-5
cdr3_length: 17
cdr3_aa: CASSWRGLAGAQETQYF
cdr3_nt: TGCGCCAGCAGCTGGAGGGGACTAGCGGGGGCTCAAGAGACCCAGTACTTC

clone_size: once
d_call: TRBD2
v_call: TRBV6-4
j_call: TRBJ2-1
cdr3_length: 18
cdr3_aa: CASSGAWTSSRGYNEQFF
cdr3_nt: TGTGCCAGCAGTGGCGCATGGACTAGTTCGCGGGGATACAATGAGCAGTTCTTC

clone_size: -
d_call: TRBD1
v_call: TRBV29-1
j_call: TRBJ1-4
cdr3_length: 12
cdr3_aa: CSARWDSEKLFF
cdr3_nt: TGCAGCGCCCGATGGGACAGTGAAAAACTGTTTTTT

clone_size: -
d_call: TRBD2
v_call: TRBV6-5
j_call: TRBJ2-5
cdr3_length: 15
cdr3_aa: CASSSAGGPQETQYF
cdr3_nt: TGTGCCAGCAGTTCCGCGGGGGGGCCTCAAGAGACCCAGTACTTC

clone_size: -
d_call: TRBD1
v_call: TRBV9
j_call: TRBJ1-2
cdr3_length: 16
cdr3_aa: CASSAHPGQANYGYTF
cdr3_nt: TGTGCCAGCAGCGCGCACCCGGGACAGGCCAACTATGGCTACACCTTC

clone_size: -
d_call: -
v_call: TRBV6-4
j_call: TRBJ1-4
cdr3_length: 15
cdr3_aa: CASSREFATNEKLFF
cdr3_nt: TGTGCCAGCAGTCGGGAGTTTGCAACTAATGAAAAACTGTTTTTT

clone_size: -
d_call: TRBD1
v_call: TRBV29-1
j_call: TRBJ1-2
cdr3_length: 11
cdr3_aa: CSVQGASGYTF
cdr3_nt: TGCAGCGTTCAGGGGGCGAGTGGCTACACCTTC

clone_size: -
d_call: -
v_call: TRBV11-2
j_call: TRBJ2-3
cdr3_length: 11
cdr3_aa: CASSPQMNRNF
cdr3_nt: TGTGCCAGCAGCCCCCAAATGAACAGGAATTTT

clone_size: -
d_call: -
v_call: TRBV10-3
j_call: TRBJ2-3
cdr3_length: 14
cdr3_aa: CAISAPGSTDTQYF
cdr3_nt: TGTGCCATCAGTGCGCCCGGGAGCACAGATACGCAGTATTTT

clone_size: -
d_call: TRBD1
v_call: TRBV28
j_call: TRBJ1-5
cdr3_length: 14
cdr3_aa: CASRTGQGYQPQHF
cdr3_nt: TGTGCCAGCAGAACAGGACAGGGATATCAGCCCCAGCATTTT

clone_size: -
d_call: TRBD2
v_call: TRBV27
j_call: TRBJ2-3
cdr3_length: 15
cdr3_aa: CASSPKRGGRNTQYF
cdr3_nt: TGTGCCAGCAGTCCCAAGCGGGGGGGCCGGAATACGCAGTATTTT

clone_size: -
d_call: -
v_call: TRBV13
j_call: TRBJ1-1
cdr3_length: 11
cdr3_aa: CASSRPGEAFF
cdr3_nt: TGTGCCAGCAGTAGGCCGGGTGAAGCTTTCTTT

clone_size: -
d_call: -
v_call: TRBV3-1/TRBV3-2
j_call: TRBJ1-5
cdr3_length: 14
cdr3_aa: CASSQDKGGQPQHF
cdr3_nt: TGTGCCAGCAGCCAAGATAAAGGAGGCCAGCCCCAGCATTTT

clone_size: -
d_call: TRBD1
v_call: TRBV9
j_call: TRBJ1-6
cdr3_length: 14
cdr3_aa: CASSPGTGPSPLHF
cdr3_nt: TGTGCCAGCAGCCCTGGGACAGGGCCCTCACCCCTCCACTTT

clone_size: -
d_call: -
v_call: TRBV5-6
j_call: TRBJ2-3
cdr3_length: 15
cdr3_aa: CASSFRSGGTDTQYF
cdr3_nt: TGTGCCAGCAGCTTCAGGTCAGGGGGCACAGATACGCAGTATTTT

clone_size: -
d_call: -
v_call: TRBV18
j_call: TRBJ2-3
cdr3_length: 14
cdr3_aa: CASSTTTSTDTQYF
cdr3_nt: TGTGCCAGCTCAACCACGACTAGCACAGATACGCAGTATTTT

clone_size: -
d_call: TRBD2
v_call: TRBV13
j_call: TRBJ2-1
cdr3_length: 18
cdr3_aa: CASSLLGLAGGPGNEQFF
cdr3_nt: TGTGCCAGCAGCTTATTAGGACTAGCGGGGGGGCCAGGGAATGAGCAGTTCTTC

clone_size: -
d_call: -
v_call: TRBV5-4
j_call: TRBJ2-2
cdr3_length: 16
cdr3_aa: CASSPLLPTNTGELFF
cdr3_nt: TGTGCCAGCAGCCCCCTACTACCTACGAACACCGGGGAGCTGTTTTTT

clone_size: -
d_call: TRBD1
v_call: TRBV12-3/TRBV12-4
j_call: TRBJ2-2
cdr3_length: 13
cdr3_aa: CASSPGGAGELFF
cdr3_nt: TGTGCCAGCAGTCCAGGGGGAGCCGGGGAGCTGTTTTTT

clone_size: -
d_call: -
v_call: TRBV11-2
j_call: TRBJ1-1
cdr3_length: 15
cdr3_aa: CASSHPTGVHTEAFF
cdr3_nt: TGTGCCAGCAGCCACCCCACGGGGGTGCACACTGAAGCTTTCTTT

clone_size: -
d_call: -
v_call: TRBV6-5
j_call: TRBJ1-4
cdr3_length: 14
cdr3_aa: CASTEGGGGEKLFF
cdr3_nt: TGTGCCAGCACCGAGGGGGGGGGAGGCGAAAAACTGTTTTTT

clone_size: -
d_call: -
v_call: TRBV10-3
j_call: TRBJ2-2
cdr3_length: 12
cdr3_aa: CAINTNTGELFF
cdr3_nt: TGTGCCATCAACACGAACACCGGGGAGCTGTTTTTT

clone_size: -
d_call: -
v_call: TRBV18
j_call: TRBJ2-4
cdr3_length: 16
cdr3_aa: CASSPLGGLAKNIQYF
cdr3_nt: TGTGCCAGCTCACCATTGGGTGGACTAGCCAAAAACATTCAGTACTTC